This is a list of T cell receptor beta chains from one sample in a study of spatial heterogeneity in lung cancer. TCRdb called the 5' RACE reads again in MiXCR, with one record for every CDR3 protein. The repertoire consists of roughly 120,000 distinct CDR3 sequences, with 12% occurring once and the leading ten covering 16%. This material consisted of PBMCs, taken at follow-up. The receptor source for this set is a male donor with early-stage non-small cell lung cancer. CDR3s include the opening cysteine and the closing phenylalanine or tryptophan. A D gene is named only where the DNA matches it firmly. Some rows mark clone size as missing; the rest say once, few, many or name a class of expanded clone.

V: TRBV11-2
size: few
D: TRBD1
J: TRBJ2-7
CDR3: CASSLAGQGPYEQYF
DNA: TGTGCCAGCAGCTTAGCGGGACAGGGGCCCTACGAGCAGTACTTC

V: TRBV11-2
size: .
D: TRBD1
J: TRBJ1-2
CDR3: CASSLAGQHYGYTF
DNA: TGTGCCAGCAGCTTAGCGGGACAGCACTATGGCTACACCTTC

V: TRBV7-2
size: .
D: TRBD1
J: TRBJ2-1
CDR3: CASSRRQGYNEQFF
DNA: TGTGCCAGCAGCCGACGACAGGGCTACAATGAGCAGTTCTTC

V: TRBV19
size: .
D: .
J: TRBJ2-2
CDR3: CASSIGMGGSNTGELFF
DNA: TGTGCCAGTAGTATAGGTATGGGGGGTTCGAACACCGGGGAGCTGTTTTTT

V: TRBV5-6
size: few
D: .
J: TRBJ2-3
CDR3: CASSGVTILLADTQYF
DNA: TGTGCCAGCAGCGGAGTAACTATCCTCTTAGCAGATACGCAGTATTTT

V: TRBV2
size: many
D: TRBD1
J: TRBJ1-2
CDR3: CASSDDRGADGYTF
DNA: TGTGCCAGCAGTGACGACAGGGGAGCTGATGGCTACACCTTC

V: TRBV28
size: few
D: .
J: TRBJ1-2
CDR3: CASSFPTATHYGYTF
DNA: TGTGCCAGCAGTTTCCCCACAGCCACACACTATGGCTACACCTTC

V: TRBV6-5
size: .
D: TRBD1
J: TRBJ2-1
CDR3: CASSALRDSLYNEQFF
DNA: TGTGCCAGCAGTGCTTTACGGGACAGCTTATACAATGAGCAGTTCTTC

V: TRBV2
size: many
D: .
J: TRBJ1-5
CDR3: CASSWGARQPQHF
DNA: TGTGCCAGCAGTTGGGGGGCGCGTCAGCCCCAGCATTTT

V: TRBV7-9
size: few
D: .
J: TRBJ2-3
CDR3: CASSTLTDTQYF
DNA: TGTGCCAGCAGCACCCTCACAGATACGCAGTATTTT

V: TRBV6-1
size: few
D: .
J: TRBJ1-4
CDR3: CASSLGAQSLFF
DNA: TGTGCCAGCAGTCTGGGCGCTCAGTCACTGTTTTTT

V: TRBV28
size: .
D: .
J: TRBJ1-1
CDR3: CASSLVALTEAFF
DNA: TGTGCCAGCAGTTTGGTAGCCCTCACTGAAGCTTTCTTT

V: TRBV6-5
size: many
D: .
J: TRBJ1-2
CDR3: CASSYLQEVRGYTF
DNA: TGTGCCAGCAGTTACCTTCAGGAAGTGCGTGGCTACACCTTC

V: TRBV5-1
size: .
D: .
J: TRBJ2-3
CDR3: CASSLQVGGTDTQYF
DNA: TGCGCCAGCAGCTTGCAAGTAGGCGGCACAGATACGCAGTATTTT

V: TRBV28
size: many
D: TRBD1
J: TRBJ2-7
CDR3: CASFGDRGSYEQYF
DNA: TGTGCCAGTTTTGGGGACAGGGGCTCCTACGAGCAGTACTTC

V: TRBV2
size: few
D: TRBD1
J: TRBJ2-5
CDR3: CASSEQGKTQYF
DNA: TGTGCCAGCAGCGAACAGGGGAAGACCCAGTACTTC

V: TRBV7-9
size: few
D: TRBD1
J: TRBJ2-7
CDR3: CASSNDRGPYEQYF
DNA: TGTGCCAGCAGCAACGACAGGGGACCCTACGAGCAGTACTTC